One and the same sample provided the 32 T cell receptor beta chains below, sequenced in a study of blood T cell repertoires in COVID-19. Profiled with immunoSEQ multiplex PCR; TCRdb holds only in-frame clones, not every one. The sample lists 250,000 or so clones; roughly 80% were seen once. The specimen was PBMCs or T cells enriched from blood (not recorded which). These receptor sequences come from a man between 50 and 59 years old who had recovered from COVID-19.

A remark on this clone: A much larger clonotype is one base distant, so this may be a read error. This chain joins TRBV12-3 or TRBV12-4 and TRBJ1-1, with D maybe TRBD1 (5 bases). This CDR3 contains 13 residues. Trimming shortened V by 3 bases and J by 0 bases, and 5 bases separated the two germline ends. CDR3 bases: TGTGCCAGCAGTTTGACAGTGAACACTGAAGCTTTCTTT. It yields the protein CASSLTVNTEAFF.

The chain recombines TRBV6-5 with TRBJ2-1; TRBD2 agrees at 13 bases. The CDR3 covers 15 residues. The junction had 4 bases not matched to a gene; V was cut back by 4 bases and J by 7 bases. Germline CDR1 and CDR2: MNHEY and SVGAGI. The CDR3 here is CASSSGLAGRNEQFF. CDR3 nucleotides: TGTGCCAGCAGTTCGGGACTAGCGGGGAGGAATGAGCAGTTCTTC.

The chain links TRBV7-2 to TRBJ1-2; 7 nucleotides match TRBD1. V trimming: 1 base; J trimming: 8 bases; junction bases outside the gene matches: 10. This CDR3 has 15 residues. From germline, CDR1 is SGHTA and CDR2 FQGNSA. In DNA form, the CDR3 reads TGTGCCAGCAGCTTAGTTCCTTTAGGGGGCGCCGGCTACACCTTC. Encoded protein: CASSLVPLGGAGYTF.

This clone was seen just once. V is TRBV7-8 and J is TRBJ2-2; D is uncertain. CDR3 length equals 15 residues. From germline, CDR1 is SGHVS and CDR2 FQNEAQ. V gave up 5 bases and J gave up 1 base, with 11 bases separating them. The CDR3 DNA reads TGTGCCAGCAGCAGAGACGGTTTGAACACCGGGGAGCTGTTTTTT. Encoded protein: CASSRDGLNTGELFF.

This sequence joins TRBV23-1 and TRBJ2-7; TRBD1 agrees at 11 bases. TRBV23-1 is labeled an ORF, and its function is uncertain. The trim removed 4 bases at V and 7 bases at J, leaving 6 bases unmatched. This CDR3 spans 14 amino acids. The CDR3 loop is CASSPDRGLMEQYF. The CDR3 DNA sequence: TGCGCCAGCAGTCCGGACAGGGGGCTTATGGAGCAGTACTTC.

The chain uses TRBV7-9 and TRBJ2-5; possible D gene TRBD1, 6 bases. This CDR3 region has 15 residues. The V gene lost 1 base and the J gene lost 4 bases, with 13 bases spanning the gap. Germline V CDR1 and CDR2: SEHNR, FQNEAQ (reference sequence). The CDR3: CASSLGDKEAETQYF. The CDR3, as DNA: TGTGCCAGCAGCTTAGGGGACAAGGAGGCAGAGACCCAGTACTTC.

This clone was detected only a few times. The chain couples TRBV11-3 to TRBJ2-7; D is possibly TRBD1 (6 bases). CDR3 length equals 14 residues. Germline V gives CDR1 SGHNT, CDR2 YENEEA. Trimming cost V 3 bases and J 3 bases, with 12 bases left between them. CDR3 sequence: CASSFRDKFYEQYF. The CDR3 DNA reads TGTGCCAGCAGCTTCCGGGACAAATTCTACGAGCAGTACTTC. The full variable domain, in which reference TRBV11-3 and TRBJ2-7 provide the parts outside the CDR3, is EAGVVQSPRYKIIEKKQPVAFWCNPISGHNTLYWYLQNLGQGPELLIRYENEEAVDDSQLPKDRFSAERLKGVDSTLKIQPAELGDSAVYLCASSFRDKFYEQYFGPGTRLTVT.

This rearrangement joins TRBV11-2 to TRBJ2-7; TRBD2 agrees at 7 bases. CDR1 SGHAT and CDR2 FQNNGV come from the germline V gene. The CDR3 sequence is 15 residues long. J lost 4 bases, V lost 4 bases, and 10 bases had no gene match. The CDR3 protein is CASSSMERGLYEQYF. The CDR3 region has the DNA TGTGCCAGCAGCTCAATGGAGCGGGGACTATACGAGCAGTACTTC.

This clone was picked up many times. The chain employs TRBV7-9 and TRBJ2-7; TRBD1 is a possible D gene (6 bases). The V and J ends lost 5 bases and 2 bases respectively, with 10 bases between them. The germline V gene has CDR1 SEHNR and CDR2 FQNEAQ (reference sequence). The CDR3 totals 13 residues. The CDR3 sequence: CASSDRTAYEQYF. CDR3 DNA sequence: TGTGCCAGCAGCGACAGGACAGCCTACGAGCAGTACTTC.

V usage is TRBV6-4 and J usage is TRBJ2-7; 7 nucleotides align to TRBD2. The CDR3 contains 15 residues. CDR1 and CDR2 from the germline V gene are MRHNA and SNTAGT. V lost 7 bases to trimming and J lost 4 bases; unmatched junction nucleotides: 13. The CDR3 loop is CASKEREMVSYEQYF. CDR3 DNA sequence: TGTGCCAGCAAGGAGCGGGAAATGGTTAGTTACGAGCAGTACTTC.

This chain connects TRBV11-2 to TRBJ1-3; weak D call: TRBD1 (6 bases). Trimming left V 5 bases short and J 0 bases short, with 11 bases between. The CDR3 length is 15 residues. Germline V gene sequence: CDR1 SGHAT, CDR2 FQNNGV. DNA for the CDR3: TGTGCCAGCAGCCCCCGGGGGGCCTCTGGAAACACCATATATTTT. Its translation: CASSPRGASGNTIYF.

The chain combines TRBV5-4 with TRBJ1-6; 7 nucleotides agree with TRBD1. Germline lookup yields CDR1 SGHNT and CDR2 YYREEE (reference sequence). This CDR3 is built from 14 residues. After removal of 3 bases from V and 6 bases from J, the junction contained 3 bases not matched to a gene. This CDR3 is CASSSQGINSPLHF. CDR3 bases: TGTGCCAGCAGCTCACAGGGGATTAATTCACCCCTCCACTTT.

Comments on this clone: The junction differs from germline at one of its ends, possibly a read error. The chain couples TRBV12-3 or TRBV12-4 to TRBJ2-5; possible D gene TRBD2, 6 bases. The CDR3 is made up of 11 amino acids. CDR3 residues: CASSLGGTSNF. Here the CDR3 DNA reads TGTGCCAGCAGTTTAGGGGGGACTTCTAACTTC.

The chain uses TRBV19 and TRBJ1-2; the D gene is possibly TRBD1 (6 bases). Between the trimmed V and J ends, which lost 4 bases and 7 bases, there was a span of 16 bases. This CDR3 has 14 residues. Germline lookup yields CDR1 LNHDA and CDR2 SQIVND (reference sequence). The chain's CDR3 is CASSNREFFVGYTF. Here the CDR3 DNA reads TGTGCCAGTAGTAACAGGGAGTTCTTTGTTGGCTACACCTTC.

This clone was seen a single time. The genes are TRBV27 and TRBJ2-7; D might be TRBD2 (6 bases). V gave up 5 bases and J gave up 3 bases, with 17 bases separating them. Per the germline V gene, CDR1 is MNHEY and CDR2 is SMNVEV (reference sequence). The CDR3 runs 15 residues. In DNA form, the CDR3 reads TGTGCCAGCAGTCTCACGGGAGCACCGGGCTACGAGCAGTACTTC. The encoded protein is CASSLTGAPGYEQYF.

The rearrangement uses TRBV19 and TRBJ2-4, with D possibly being TRBD1 (6 bases). Per the germline V gene, CDR1 is LNHDA and CDR2 is SQIVND (reference sequence). The CDR3 contains 16 residues. The germline V and J ends were trimmed by 7 bases and 0 bases, with 16 bases remaining between them. CDR3 DNA sequence: TGTGCCAGTACCTCGGACAGCGATCCAGCCAAAAACATTCAGTACTTC. This sequence encodes CASTSDSDPAKNIQYF.

The CDR3: CASSYSGRGLLTDTQYF. Written as DNA, the CDR3 is TGTGCCAGCAGTTACTCGGGGAGGGGCCTACTAACAGATACGCAGTATTTT. The J gene is TRBJ2-3, the V gene TRBV6-2 or TRBV6-3; 7 nucleotides agree with TRBD2. Germline CDR1 and CDR2: MNHEY and SVGEGT. The CDR3 has 17 residues. The V segment lost 0 bases and the J segment 3 bases; nucleotides outside the gene matches: 9.

V usage is TRBV4-3 and J usage is TRBJ2-1, with 11 bases that match TRBD2. This CDR3 spans 16 amino acids. V lost 4 bases, J lost 5 bases, and 7 bases stayed unmatched. Germline V gives CDR1 LGHNA, CDR2 YSLEER. The CDR3 DNA is TGCGCCAGCAGCCGATTACTAGCGGGGGTCGACAATGAGCAGTTCTTC. Translation gives CASSRLLAGVDNEQFF.

The CDR3, as DNA: TGTGCCAGCAGTTCACACATGGACAGCAACTATGGCTACACCTTC. Translating it yields CASSSHMDSNYGYTF. The gene calls are TRBV28 and TRBJ1-2; TRBD1 is a possible D gene (6 bases). The CDR3 has 15 amino acids. Between the trimmed V and J ends, which lost 4 bases and 2 bases, there was a span of 14 bases. Germline CDR1 and CDR2: MDHEN and SYDVKM.

The chain uses TRBV28 and TRBJ1-1; D is undetermined. The V and J ends lost 6 bases and 0 bases respectively, with 8 bases between them. Per germline, CDR1 MDHEN and CDR2 SYDVKM. CDR3 size: 13 residues. This CDR3 is CASRGSLNTEAFF. CDR3 DNA: TGTGCCAGCAGGGGGAGCTTGAACACTGAAGCTTTCTTT.

The genes are TRBV7-2 and TRBJ1-5; TRBD1 matches 7 bases. The germline gives CDR1 SGHTA, CDR2 FQGNSA. The J segment lost 7 bases and the V segment lost 10 bases, leaving 10 bases of the junction unmatched. The CDR3 contains 13 residues. CDR3 protein: CATSDRPGQPQHF. For the CDR3, the DNA is TGTGCCACTTCGGACAGGCCGGGGCAGCCCCAGCATTTT.

The V call is TRBV20-1, the J call TRBJ1-6; the D is unclear. The CDR3 extends over 11 amino acids. CDR1 and CDR2 (germline): DFQATT, SNEGSKA (reference sequence). With 3 bases removed from V and 7 bases from J, the gap between germline ends came to 4 bases. For the CDR3, the DNA is TGCAGTGCTAGCCAGAATTCACCCCTCCACTTT. This translates into CSASQNSPLHF.

The chain uses TRBV3-1 (or the pseudogene TRBV3-2) and TRBJ2-1, with TRBD2 identical over 7 bases. The CDR3 contains 15 residues. Per the germline V gene, CDR1 is LGHDT and CDR2 is YNNKEL (reference sequence). V trimming: 0 bases; J trimming: 8 bases; junction bases outside the gene matches: 7. CDR3: CASSQDGDYRDEQFF. The DNA of the CDR3 is TGTGCCAGCAGCCAAGATGGGGACTATCGAGATGAGCAGTTCTTC.

The chain uses TRBV10-3 and TRBJ2-5; 7 bases agree with TRBD1. Germline V CDR1 and CDR2: ENHRY, SYGVKD. The CDR3 sequence is 14 residues long. V was pared by 6 bases and J by 1 base, with 5 bases of the junction left unmatched. CDR3 residues: CAIRVDRVQETQYF. The CDR3 DNA reads as TGTGCCATCAGGGTTGACAGGGTCCAAGAGACCCAGTACTTC.

The V and J genes are TRBV29-1 and TRBJ2-2; perhaps TRBD1 as D (5 bases). The CDR3 length is 18 residues. V shed 2 bases and J shed 5 bases, with 24 bases lying between them. CDR1 and CDR2 from the germline V gene are SQVTM and ANQGSEA. Here the CDR3 reads CSVETSFSSRSGTGELFF. The CDR3 region has the DNA TGCAGCGTTGAAACAAGCTTCTCCTCTAGATCAGGGACCGGGGAGCTGTTTTTT.

This clone appeared a single time. The chain recombines TRBV5-4 with TRBJ2-1, with D possibly matching TRBD2 (6 bases). The V and J ends lost 5 bases and 0 bases respectively, with 12 bases between them. CDR1 is SGHNT, CDR2 YYREEE, per germline (reference sequence). The CDR3 sequence is 15 residues long. CDR3 sequence (DNA): TGTGCCAGCAGACAGGACGGGAGCTCCTACAATGAGCAGTTCTTC. It is translated as CASRQDGSSYNEQFF.

This chain joins TRBV7-2 and TRBJ1-2; D unresolved. The germline V and J ends were trimmed by 3 bases and 8 bases, with 13 bases remaining between them. Germline-derived CDR1 and CDR2 are SGHTA and FQGNSA. The CDR3 totals 13 residues. The chain's CDR3 is CASSLEGVRGYTF. CDR3 nucleotides: TGTGCCAGCAGCTTGGAGGGTGTACGGGGCTACACCTTC.

V and J are TRBV5-1 and TRBJ2-1; tentative D call: TRBD2 (5 bases). V dropped 0 bases and J dropped 9 bases, with 16 bases sitting between them. The length of the CDR3 is 15 residues. CDR1 is SGHRS, CDR2 YFSETQ, per germline. CDR3 loop: CASSLDTVQGSEQFF. CDR3 nucleotide sequence: TGCGCCAGCAGCTTGGATACAGTGCAAGGGAGTGAGCAGTTCTTC.

This chain joins TRBV6-2 or TRBV6-3 and TRBJ2-7; 8 positions agree with TRBD1. The CDR3 runs to 12 residues. V lost 3 bases and J lost 6; bases outside the gene matches: 1. Germline-derived CDR1 and CDR2 are MNHEY and SVGEGT. The CDR3, as DNA: TGTGCCAGCAGTTATGGGACAGGCGAGCAGTACTTC. It codes for CASSYGTGEQYF.

The V and J genes are TRBV6-6 and TRBJ2-7; maybe TRBD2 (5 bases). V was shortened by 6 bases and J by 5 bases, with 14 bases between the two germline ends. This CDR3 region has 13 residues. Germline V gene data show CDR1 as MNHNY and CDR2 as SVGAGI (reference sequence). The CDR3: CASSPLSADEQYF. The DNA for the CDR3 is TGTGCCAGCAGCCCTCTTAGCGCGGACGAGCAGTACTTC.

The chain combines TRBV7-2 with TRBJ1-3; maybe TRBD1 (5 bases). CDR3 length: 16 amino acids. Germline V CDR1 and CDR2: SGHTA, FQGNSA. V was trimmed by 4 bases and J by 0 bases, leaving 13 bases between them. Here the CDR3 reads CASSSPQVPSGNTIYF. The CDR3 nucleotides are TGTGCCAGCAGCTCCCCACAGGTCCCCTCTGGAAACACCATATATTTT.

This clone was recorded at least ten times. The rearrangement joins TRBV9 to TRBJ1-3; tentative D call: TRBD1 (6 bases). The CDR3 length is 15 residues. V gave up 0 bases and J gave up 14 bases, with 21 bases separating them. Germline CDR1 SGDLS, CDR2 YYNGEE. The CDR3: CASSVDSGGQRSVYF. The CDR3 coding sequence is TGTGCCAGCAGCGTAGACTCCGGGGGGCAACGCTCTGTATATTTT.